The sequence of this TCR beta chain was determined in a study of cytomegalovirus exposure and HLA in healthy donors (dated by TCRdb to about 2017). About the study as a whole: An earlier analysis of approximately 640 of the donors reported more than 250 Gb of sequence data and some 120 million unique TCR beta sequences from 150 million to 200 million T cells. The later analysis used no new phenotypic data to find candidate immune exposures, relying instead on TCR beta sequences and their occurrence across donors. Among the approximately 420 genotyped donors, 81% belonged to the genetic ancestry cluster associated with self-reported Caucasian donors. Every discovery cohort repertoire had been produced on one sequencing platform. Roughly 300 gigabases of sequencing data and roughly 90 million unique TCR sequences were included in an early release covering 550 to 650 HLA-typed donors. Using immunosequencing, the study profiled T cell repertoires from roughly 650 subjects and related those repertoires to cytomegalovirus serostatus. The study was designed to test whether signatures of past pathogen exposure could be identified by cataloging public T cell receptors. The number of donors typed differed by locus, with roughly 620-630 for A, B, C, DRB1 and DQB1, around 520 for DQA1, 606 for DPA1, and under 490 for DPB1. A later genetic analysis took genome-wide SNP genotypes for about three fifths of the 666 donors and used that subset as a discovery cohort. To predict cytomegalovirus infection status, the study combined high-throughput TCR immunosequencing, statistical association of individual TCRs with disease status, and machine learning. In an earlier analysis of 587 of the donors, high-throughput TCR beta sequencing was used to judge whether each TCR beta V gene segment behaved as functional or pseudogenic. Four to six DR-DQ haplotypes were handled as single units for association and clustering because linkage in the cohort was strong. HLA typing covered class I and class II loci at four-digit resolution. A later analysis re-analyzed previously published TCR beta repertoires from roughly 630 donors and added high-resolution HLA genotyping to study TCR occurrence patterns. Donor age, sex, ethnicity and CMV serostatus were compiled alongside the repertoire data. A separate validation cohort of roughly 110 different subjects was used in addition to the roughly 720-subject first cohort. Among about 360 genotyped donors of the cohort, an average of roughly 240,000 unique TCR beta nucleotide sequences were sequenced per donor, around 18% of them non-productive.

The CDR3 starts with the cysteine, ends with the phenylalanine, and has 15 residues. Only the CDR3 DNA stays, 45 bases, in frame from base 1. CDR1 SGHVS and CDR2 FQNEAQ are derived from the germline V gene. V gives up 3 bases and J gives up 7 bases, and the segment between their germline ends measures 18 bases. Results the study describes overall, beyond this receptor: The classifier was reported to diagnose cytomegalovirus status with high specificity and sensitivity in both the original cohort and the validation cohort. The authors suggested that the approach could potentially be extended to other disease states and immunological phenotypes. Across donors, most TCR sequences were observed very rarely, whereas some public TCRs were present in many individuals. A later analysis found that HLA-associated TCR beta chains were more clonally expanded and had lower generation probabilities than equally common non-associated chains. In vitro tests confirmed that a few of the cytomegalovirus-associated TCR beta chains recognize cytomegalovirus antigens. According to a later genetic analysis, donors in an Asian-associated ancestry cluster had fewer N-insertions in productive TCRs than the roughly 660-donor mean. Because HLA typing was unavailable for some donors at each locus, only the typed subset was used in association tests. Because counts were too low, about 15 rarely observed V segments, including chromosome 9 orphons, were left out of the earlier analysis of 587 of the donors. Several of the top co-occurrence clusters appeared to be linked to parvovirus B19, influenza, CMV and Epstein-Barr virus, according to a later analysis. Strong co-occurrence of HLA alleles, especially DR and DQ, made assigning TCR associations to individual alleles difficult. At a false discovery rate of 0.05, a later analysis linked fewer than 20,000 TCR beta sequences to specific HLA alleles. Some IMGT-functional V segments, including TRBV6-2 and TRBV6-3, could not be told apart with the 87-base-pair reads, so those segments were excluded. In this cohort, only TCR beta chains were sequenced, and detectable features were limited by the absence of alpha or paired-chain data. A cluster of highly shared sequence variants was judged likely to represent a technical artifact of the sequencing pipeline. A further reported finding was that TCR beta sequences accurately predicted the HLA-A and HLA-B alleles for most subjects in the first cohort. A later genetic analysis associated a missense DCLRE1C variant with V-gene and J-gene trimming of TCR beta chains, and an independent cohort replicated the association. According to a later analysis, most CMV-associated TCR beta chains appeared to be HLA-restricted, and the HLA associations seemed to be driven largely by CMV exposure. For the cohort, immune exposure information was limited to CMV serostatus. In a later analysis, the rate of TCR association differed among HLA loci, with DRB1 alleles having the most associated TCRs and HLA-C alleles having the fewest. The study gave a list of more than 150 TCR beta chains associated with cytomegalovirus. Broadly in line with IMGT annotations, most TCR beta V segments showed up in productive rearrangements about 90% or about 30% of the time in an earlier analysis of 587 of the donors. Correlated functional status among segregating V segments might be attributable to linkage disequilibrium, but an unknown experimental factor could not be ruled out. Sequencing depth was assumed to be roughly uniform across donors in the presence/absence analyses, though that assumption may not hold.

A remark on this clone: Its antigen is still unknown. Base qualities are missing; no much larger clone stands one base away.

Libraries were constructed by the immunoSEQ multiplex PCR assay. For the multiplex PCR, a mixture combining 60 forward primers for TCR Vbeta segments and 13 reverse primers for TCR Jbeta segments was used. A multiplex PCR assay on genomic DNA amplified the CDR3 region of rearranged TCR beta genes. On the Illumina HiSeq System, the amplified TCR beta libraries were sequenced as 87-base-pair reads. Under the source paper's analysis protocol: Across the 670 or so repertoires, a later analysis counted tens of millions of unique TCR beta chains, roughly 11 million of which were shared by at least two donors. Raw reads were error-corrected and collapsed into unique sequences by a nearest-neighbor algorithm in which closely related sequences were merged to remove PCR and sequencing errors. To assign V, D and J gene segments, CDR3 sequences were aligned to IMGT reference sequences. For a sequence to be retained, at least a six-nucleotide match to both a V gene segment and a J gene segment was required. A rearrangement was called productive if the CDR3 had no stop codons and remained in frame with V and J, and every other rearrangement was called non-productive. Following IMGT convention, CDR3 was defined as the stretch from the second conserved V-encoded cysteine up to the conserved J-encoded phenylalanine. The earlier analysis of roughly 590 of the donors excluded any sequence lacking an unambiguous match to a single V gene segment. An earlier analysis of 500 to 700 of the donors classified V segments as functional when productive rearrangements were above 56.7% and as segregating when the standard deviation between donors was above 5%. To diagnose cytomegalovirus status from the catalog of TCR beta chain sequences, a statistical classification framework was built. In a later analysis, TCR nucleotide sequences were compared against IMGT/GENE-DB human TR gene sequences so that V and J genes could be assigned. A later analysis assigned CDR3 sequences and most-parsimonious VDJ recombination scenarios with the TCRdist pipeline. In a later analysis, every TCR beta chain was defined by the combination of its CDR3 amino acid sequence and its V-gene family, and reads without a unique V-gene family were dropped. To address suspected cross-contamination and a sequencing artifact, a later analysis removed under 600 highly shared, low-generation-probability nucleotide sequences. A later analysis calculated a clonal expansion index for each public chain from normalized within-repertoire ranks of inferred template counts. A later analysis computed generation probabilities with a VDJ recombination model fitted to out-of-frame rearrangements, and checked the results against IGoR. A later analysis scored TCR-TCR, TCR-HLA and TCR-CMV co-occurrence with hypergeometric tests, applying a repertoire-size bias correction to TCR pairs. In a later analysis, false discovery rates were estimated by permuting HLA or CMV assignments 20 times. A later analysis grouped co-occurring TCRs with DBSCAN, adding TCRdist sequence similarity when clustering within HLA-allele-positive subsets. For co-occurrence clustering, repertoires with fewer than 30,000 or more than 120,000 public chains were excluded, along with four or five repertoires with anomalous nucleotide sharing. Sourced from immuneACCESS, this table was stored by TCRdb with only in-frame sequences that have V and J called. A share of the clones is absent; for the studies checked, an unresolved V gene accounts for under half, and the remainder has no known explanation. The DNA was the basis for D and trimming; V, J and clone size are from that table. This sample comprises approximately 190,000 clones, roughly 80% of them detected only once. The ten largest clonotypes hold around 3.9% of the sample.

The cohort consisted of 666 healthy bone marrow donors. All cohort members were sampled while nominally healthy, although unrecorded immune exposures were likely present. The donor tested CMV seronegative and was one of the 352 seronegative cohort members. Each donor provided a peripheral blood sample, and peripheral blood mononuclear cells were used for TCR beta sequencing. Genomic DNA extraction from the blood cell samples was performed with the Qiagen DNeasy Blood Extraction Kit. The origin of this receptor is a man aged 45 to 65 in good health and CMV-seronegative. The chain is assembled from TRBV7-8 and TRBJ1-1; the D gene cannot be named for sure. The sequenced sample consisted of PBMCs. The base sequence is TGTGCCAGCAGCTTTGGTAGGCTGAGGGAATTTGAAGCTTTCTTT. Its amino acids are CASSFGRLREFEAFF.